This TCR beta chain was captured in a study of Ad26.COV2.S vaccination and SARS-CoV-2 variants. Whole-study results and caveats: The TCR-based breadth and depth measures might underestimate overall T cell responses.

With respect to this clone: The antigen remains undetermined.

Indicated treatment: around 19 received Ad26.COV2.S at low or high dose, single or two shots; about 5 received placebo; per-sample allocation not given. Collection of samples fell on day 63 after the first vaccine or placebo injection. V dropped 0 bases and J dropped 7 bases, with 12 bases sitting between them. The CDR3 extends over 14 amino acids. The germline V gene encodes CDR1 ENHRY and CDR2 SYGVKD. Method: immunoSEQ multiplex PCR; TCRdb's copy keeps in-frame clones and lacks some. The sample lists about 350,000 clones; 65% to 90% were seen once. V is TRBV10-3 and J is TRBJ1-2; no clear D gene. This TCR was recovered from a person between 18 and 60 years old who received the Ad26.COV2.S COVID-19 vaccine or a placebo. The source material was peripheral blood, sampled in a trial of Ad26.COV2.S vaccine versus placebo. Here the CDR3 reads CAISESTGPGGYTF. Here the CDR3 DNA reads TGTGCCATCAGTGAGTCGACCGGCCCCGGTGGCTACACCTTC.